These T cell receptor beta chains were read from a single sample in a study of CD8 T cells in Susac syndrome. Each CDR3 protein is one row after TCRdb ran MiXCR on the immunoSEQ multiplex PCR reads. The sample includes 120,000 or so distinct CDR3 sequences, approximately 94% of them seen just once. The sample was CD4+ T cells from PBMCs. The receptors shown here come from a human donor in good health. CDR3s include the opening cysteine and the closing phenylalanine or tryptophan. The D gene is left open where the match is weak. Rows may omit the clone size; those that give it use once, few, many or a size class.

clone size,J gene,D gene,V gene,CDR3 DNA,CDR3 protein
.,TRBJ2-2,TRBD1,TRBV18,TGTGCCAGCTCACCGGGACAGGGGAACACCGGGGAGCTGTTTTTT,CASSPGQGNTGELFF
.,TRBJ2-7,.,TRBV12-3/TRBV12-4,TGTGCCAGCAGCCCTTACGGGGGCGACGAGCAGTACTTC,CASSPYGGDEQYF
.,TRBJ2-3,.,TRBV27,TGTGCCAGCAGTCCCAGGGGTCGCACAGATACGCAGTATTTT,CASSPRGRTDTQYF
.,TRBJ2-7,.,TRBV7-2,TGTGCCAGCAGAAGGAGATTCCCGGCCTACGAGCAGTACTTC,CASRRRFPAYEQYF
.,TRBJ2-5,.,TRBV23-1,TGCGCCAGCAGTCAATTCCACGCCCCAGGGACGGCACGAGAGACCCAGTACTTC,CASSQFHAPGTARETQYF
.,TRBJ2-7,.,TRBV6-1,TGTGCCAGCATCTCGAGGTCGAGCTCCTACGAGCAGTACTTC,CASISRSSSYEQYF
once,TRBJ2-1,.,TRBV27,TGTGCCAGCAGGGGGGGAGGGGGCGCTTTGAGCTCCTACAATGAGCAGTTCTTC,CASRGGGGALSSYNEQFF
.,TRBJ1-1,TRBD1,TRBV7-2,TGTGCCAGCAGCCTTAATCCCGGGACAGGGAACACTGAAGCTTTCTTT,CASSLNPGTGNTEAFF
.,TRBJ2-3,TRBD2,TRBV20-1,TGCAGTGCTCCCAAACTAGCGGGATCTAGCACAGATACGCAGTATTTT,CSAPKLAGSSTDTQYF
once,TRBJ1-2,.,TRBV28,TGTGCCAGCAGCTCAATACGCGGGGGCTATGGCTACACCTTC,CASSSIRGGYGYTF
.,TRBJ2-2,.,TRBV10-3,TGTGCCATCAGTTCGGTATTGATTGGTGTTGACGGCGGGGAGCTGTTTTTT,CAISSVLIGVDGGELFF
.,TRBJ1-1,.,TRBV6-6,TGTGCCAGCGGGGAGTTCGGGGCAACGAACACTGAAGCTTTCTTT,CASGEFGATNTEAFF
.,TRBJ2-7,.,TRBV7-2,TGTGCCAGCACCTTGGCACAGGGCCCGTGGGAGCAGTACTTC,CASTLAQGPWEQYF
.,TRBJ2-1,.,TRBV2,TGTGCCAGCCGCTCTACGAGTGCCGGATACAATGAGCAGTTCTTC,CASRSTSAGYNEQFF
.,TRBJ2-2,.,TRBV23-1,TGCGCCGGCCCTGGGGTTTTCGGTACCGGGGAGCTGTTTTTT,CAGPGVFGTGELFF
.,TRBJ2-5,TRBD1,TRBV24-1,TGTGCCACCAGTGCCGGCAGGGGGGAGACCCAGTACTTC,CATSAGRGETQYF
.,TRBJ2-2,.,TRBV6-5,TGTGCCAGCAGTTACTCGCAGGGCGGGGAGCTGTTTTTT,CASSYSQGGELFF
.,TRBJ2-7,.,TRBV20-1,TGCAGTGCTAGTGGGCCAGGAGTAGGGTTCTCCTACGAGCAGTACTTC,CSASGPGVGFSYEQYF
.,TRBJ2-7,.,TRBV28,TGTGCCAGCAGTTTATATTCTAGTCGTGTGAACGAGCAGTACTTC,CASSLYSSRVNEQYF
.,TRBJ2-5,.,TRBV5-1,TGCGCCAGCAGCCCTACTACTAGATCGGAGACCCAGTACTTC,CASSPTTRSETQYF